Given below is one T cell receptor (beta chain) in context. Its specificity is unknown. The CDR3 length is 15 residues. V dropped 0 bases and J dropped 2 bases, with 9 bases sitting between them. Germline V lookup: CDR1 SGHNT, CDR2 YYREEE (reference sequence). This record belongs to a study of T cell responses to AZD1222 COVID-19 vaccine. General study findings and limits: Reportedly, close to half of spike-specific TCRs are directed against unmutated variant regions. There were mostly white British donors and more females than males, and clonal diversity was possibly underestimated.

Second-dose intervals of approximately 4 or approximately 12 weeks were pooled. TCRdb's table, derived via immunoSEQ multiplex PCR, lists solely in-frame clones and lacks some. The sample has around 150,000 clones; just over 90% are singletons. This receptor was taken from an adult who received the AZD1222 COVID-19 vaccine. This sequence joins TRBV5-4 and TRBJ2-1; maybe TRBD2 (5 bases). Sequenced material: peripheral blood, taken 28 days after the second AZD1222 dose. CDR3: CASSLGGSPYNEQFF. CDR3 nucleotides: TGTGCCAGCAGCTTGGGCGGGTCCCCCTACAATGAGCAGTTCTTC.